The 17 T cell receptor beta chains below come from one sample, sequenced in a study of blood T cell repertoires in COVID-19 (dated by TCRdb to about 2020). Library prep was done by the immunoSEQ multiplex PCR assay. TCRdb mirrors the immuneACCESS table, restricted to in-frame sequences. Some clones are absent from its copies; in checked studies, under half trace to an unresolved V gene, and the reason for the others is unknown. Within this sample are about 210,000 clones, with about 83% of them counted one time only. About 7.4% of the sample is in the top ten clones. The sequencing sample was made of peripheral blood. Receptors were obtained from a woman aged 45-65 years with acute or convalescent COVID-19.

V and J are TRBV19 and TRBJ2-7, with 9 bases that match TRBD1. The CDR3 contains 14 residues. Trimming at V came to 5 bases and at J to 5 bases, leaving 7 bases not matched to a gene. In germline, CDR1 is LNHDA, CDR2 SQIVND (reference sequence). The CDR3: CASSEGTGNHEQYF. CDR3 bases: TGTGCCAGTAGTGAAGGGACAGGGAACCACGAGCAGTACTTC.

V gene TRBV5-1 combines with J gene TRBJ2-2, with D possibly being TRBD2 (5 bases). V was trimmed by 1 base and J by 6 bases, leaving 16 bases between them. CDR1 SGHRS and CDR2 YFSETQ come from the germline V gene. CDR3 length: 16 amino acids. As DNA, the CDR3 is TGCGCCAGCAGCTTGACGGCCGGGAAGTTAGCCGGGGAGCTGTTTTTT. Protein: CASSLTAGKLAGELFF.

The gene calls are TRBV29-1 and TRBJ2-3; D may be TRBD2 (5 bases). CDR3 length: 13 residues. The germline V gene encodes CDR1 SQVTM and CDR2 ANQGSEA. V lost 5 bases, J lost 2 bases, and 11 bases lay in between. Here the CDR3 reads CSVTPGSTDTQYF. The CDR3 region has the DNA TGCAGCGTTACTCCGGGGTCCACAGATACGCAGTATTTT.

CDR3 coding DNA: TGTGCCAGCAGCCCAGCCTACGAGCAGTACTTC. Protein: CASSPAYEQYF. This chain connects TRBV11-2 to TRBJ2-7; D not certain. This CDR3 contains 11 residues. Trimming left V 5 bases short and J 2 bases short, with 4 bases between. In germline, CDR1 is SGHAT, CDR2 FQNNGV. The full variable domain, completed using reference TRBV11-2 and TRBJ2-7, is EAGVAQSPRYKIIEKRQSVAFWCNPISGHATLYWYQQILGQGPKLLIQFQNNGVVDDSQLPKDRFSAERLKGVDSTLKIQPAKLEDSAVYLCASSPAYEQYFGPGTRLTVT.

The CDR3 nucleotides read TGTGCCAGCAGAGAGCGCGACAGGAACACCGGGGAGCTGTTTTTT. Its protein is CASRERDRNTGELFF. The chain carries TRBV27 and TRBJ2-2; weak D call: TRBD1 (5 bases). This CDR3 comprises 15 residues. Germline V gives CDR1 MNHEY, CDR2 SMNVEV (reference sequence). V dropped 6 bases and J dropped 1 base, with 12 bases sitting between them.

CDR3 residues: CASTNTGREETQYF. The CDR3 DNA is TGTGCCAGCACCAATACGGGGCGGGAGGAGACCCAGTACTTC. V gene TRBV5-4 combines with J gene TRBJ2-5; 7 nucleotides agree with TRBD2. Germline V lookup: CDR1 SGHNT, CDR2 YYREEE (reference sequence). This CDR3 has 14 amino acids. Trimming cost V 6 bases and J 5 bases; bases outside gene matches: 10.

The CDR3 DNA is TGTGCCAGTAGCCCATTAGCGGATACCAAAAACATTCAGTACTTC. Translated: CASSPLADTKNIQYF. V gene TRBV19 combines with J gene TRBJ2-4; D might be TRBD2 (6 bases). Per germline, CDR1 LNHDA and CDR2 SQIVND (reference sequence). Trimming took 6 bases from V and 2 from J, leaving 14 bases between them. The CDR3 contains 15 residues.

This chain uses TRBV6-6 with TRBJ2-3, with 10 bases that match TRBD1. This CDR3 spans 16 amino acids. In germline, CDR1 is MNHNY, CDR2 SVGAGI (reference sequence). V was pared by 4 bases and J by 4 bases, with 8 bases of the junction left unmatched. The CDR3 protein is CASSSRDRGWPDTQYF. For the CDR3, the DNA is TGTGCCAGCAGTTCCCGGGACAGGGGTTGGCCAGATACGCAGTATTTT.

The chain employs TRBV28 and TRBJ2-3, with TRBD1 as a possible D gene (6 bases). Germline loops: CDR1 MDHEN, CDR2 SYDVKM. This CDR3 comprises 15 residues. V dropped 5 bases and J dropped 7 bases, with 19 bases sitting between them. The CDR3 region is CASSPLRDNTNTQYF. CDR3 in DNA: TGTGCCAGCAGTCCTCTCCGGGACAACACGAATACGCAGTATTTT.

The chain carries TRBV6-1 and TRBJ2-6; tentatively, D is TRBD2 (5 bases). Germline V gene lookup returns CDR1 MNHNS and CDR2 SASEGT. This CDR3 has 12 amino acids. The V end lost 3 bases, the J end lost 10 bases, and 7 bases lay between the germline ends. The chain's CDR3 is CASSDPGNVLTF. The CDR3 nucleotides read TGTGCCAGCAGTGATCCGGGAAACGTCCTGACTTTC.

V and J are TRBV7-8 and TRBJ2-5, with D possibly TRBD1 on 6 matching bases. Germline CDR1 reads SGHVS; CDR2 reads FQNEAQ. V lost 1 base and J 3 bases, leaving 18 bases between the germline ends. The CDR3 has 17 amino acids. CDR3 in DNA: TGTGCCAGCAGCTTAGGAGGCGGACCGGGACAAAAAGAGACCCAGTACTTC. This gives the protein CASSLGGGPGQKETQYF. Using reference TRBV7-8 and TRBJ2-5 for the parts outside the CDR3, the full variable domain is GAGVSQSPRYKVAKRGQDVALRCDPISGHVSLFWYQQALGQGPEFLTYFQNEAQLDKSGLPSDRFFAERPEGSVSTLKIQRTQQEDSAVYLCASSLGGGPGQKETQYFGPGTRLLVL.

This clone was counted a single time. V and J are TRBV3-1 (or the pseudogene TRBV3-2) and TRBJ2-3; 16 bases match TRBD2. Germline values: CDR1 LGHDT, CDR2 YNNKEL (reference sequence). V lost 4 bases, J lost 5 bases, and 6 bases stayed unmatched. The CDR3 runs 17 residues. The CDR3 protein is CASSPPGTSGGGDTQYF. For the CDR3, the DNA is TGTGCCAGCAGCCCGCCAGGGACTAGCGGGGGGGGAGATACGCAGTATTTT.

The chain links TRBV5-8 to TRBJ2-7; 8 nucleotides agree with TRBD1. The J segment lost 3 bases and the V segment lost 2 bases, leaving 10 bases of the junction unmatched. Germline V gene data show CDR1 as SGHTS and CDR2 as YDEGEE. The CDR3 has 16 amino acids. The DNA of the CDR3 is TGTGCCAGCAGCTTACCATCCGGGACAGGATTCTACGAGCAGTACTTC. Translating it yields CASSLPSGTGFYEQYF.

The chain recombines TRBV5-8 with TRBJ2-7; no clear D. Trimming removed 2 bases from V and 3 bases from J, with 9 bases in between. CDR3 length: 13 amino acids. Germline CDR1 reads SGHTS; CDR2 reads YDEGEE. CDR3 region: CASSLTLHYEQYF. The DNA of the CDR3 is TGTGCCAGCAGCTTAACCTTACACTACGAGCAGTACTTC.

The CDR3 sequence: CASIKGLNYGYTF. CDR3 nucleotides: TGTGCCAGCATTAAGGGGCTGAACTATGGCTACACCTTC. The V gene is TRBV6-5, the J gene TRBJ1-2; D may be TRBD1 (5 bases). Germline lookup yields CDR1 MNHEY and CDR2 SVGAGI. V lost 7 bases and J lost 2, with 11 bases in between. The CDR3 is made up of 13 amino acids.

The chain recombines TRBV19 with TRBJ1-5; TRBD1 aligns across 7 bases. The CDR3 extends over 15 amino acids. Germline-derived CDR1 and CDR2 are LNHDA and SQIVND (reference sequence). The junction had 7 bases not matched to a gene; V was cut back by 5 bases and J by 3 bases. The CDR3 region has the DNA TGTGCCAGTAGTCCCTTGGGACAGATCAATCAGCCCCAGCATTTT. This encodes CASSPLGQINQPQHF.

The rearrangement joins TRBV7-8 to TRBJ2-7; D is unresolved. CDR1 and CDR2 from the germline V gene are SGHVS and FQNEAQ. The CDR3 has 14 amino acids. V lost 3 bases, J lost 0 bases, and 9 bases lay in between. The CDR3 nucleotides read TGTGCCAGCAGCTTCCAACGGAGCTCCTACGAGCAGTACTTC. This sequence encodes CASSFQRSSYEQYF.